This T cell receptor (beta chain) was recovered during a study of monozygotic twins with inflammatory bowel disease. Points from the study as a whole: Compared with healthy twins, IBD patients shared fewer clonotypes with others, especially with disease activity.

Incorporation of UMIs carrying a 6-nucleotide sample barcode was performed by template switching. TCRdb re-analyzed the 5' RACE reads; it lists each CDR3 protein once, without DNA. Its listing shows a few hundred thousand distinct CDR3 sequences. No sorting of T cells preceded isolation of total RNA from whole blood. Comment on this clonotype: The target antigen is unknown.

This CDR3 is built from 16 residues. Germline assignment: CDR1 SGHTA and CDR2 FQGNSA. This TCR was recovered from a human donor with ulcerative colitis or Crohn's disease, or a healthy co-twin of an affected twin (not recorded which). Material for sequencing was blood. The chain is built from TRBV7-2 and TRBJ2-2. The CDR3 spells CASSLNRVSNTGELFF.